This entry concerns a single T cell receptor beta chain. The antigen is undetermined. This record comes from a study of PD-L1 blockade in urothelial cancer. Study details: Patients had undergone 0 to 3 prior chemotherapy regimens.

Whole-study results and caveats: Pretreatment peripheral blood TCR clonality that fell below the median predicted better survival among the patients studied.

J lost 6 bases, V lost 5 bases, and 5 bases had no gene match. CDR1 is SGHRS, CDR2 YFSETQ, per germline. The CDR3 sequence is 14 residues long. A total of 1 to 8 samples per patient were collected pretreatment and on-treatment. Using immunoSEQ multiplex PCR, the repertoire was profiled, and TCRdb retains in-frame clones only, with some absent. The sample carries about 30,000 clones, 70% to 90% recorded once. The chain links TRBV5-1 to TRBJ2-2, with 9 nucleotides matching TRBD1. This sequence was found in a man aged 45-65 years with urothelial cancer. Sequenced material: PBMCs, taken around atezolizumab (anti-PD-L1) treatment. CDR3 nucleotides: TGCGCCAGCAGGCTGGACAGGGGCGCCGGGGAGCTGTTTTTT. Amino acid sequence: CASRLDRGAGELFF.